This TCR beta chain came from a study of blood T cell repertoires in COVID-19. Study-wide background: Acute and convalescent COVID-19 samples came from the United States, Italy and Spain. T cells, B-cell-depleted T cells, or PBMCs provided the cDNA or gDNA that served as material.

The length of the CDR3 is 14 residues. Germline V gives CDR1 MNHEY, CDR2 SVGAGI. The V end lost 6 bases, the J end lost 0 bases, and 6 bases lay between the germline ends. In the original processing: Reference gene primers were amplified, and this amplification served to estimate nucleated cell counts. Profiling relied on immunoSEQ multiplex PCR, and the TCRdb table lists in-frame clones only, not all of them. The V and J calls and clone size were taken over from that table, and D and trimming were inferred from the DNA. The sample lists over 350,000 clones, roughly 90% occurring once. The chain employs TRBV6-5 and TRBJ2-6, with D uncertain. The receptor was isolated from a woman under 40 with acute or convalescent COVID-19. Sample: peripheral blood. CDR3 coding DNA: TGTGCCAGCAGAAGTAGCTCTGGGGCCAACGTCCTGACTTTC. Its translation is CASRSSSGANVLTF.